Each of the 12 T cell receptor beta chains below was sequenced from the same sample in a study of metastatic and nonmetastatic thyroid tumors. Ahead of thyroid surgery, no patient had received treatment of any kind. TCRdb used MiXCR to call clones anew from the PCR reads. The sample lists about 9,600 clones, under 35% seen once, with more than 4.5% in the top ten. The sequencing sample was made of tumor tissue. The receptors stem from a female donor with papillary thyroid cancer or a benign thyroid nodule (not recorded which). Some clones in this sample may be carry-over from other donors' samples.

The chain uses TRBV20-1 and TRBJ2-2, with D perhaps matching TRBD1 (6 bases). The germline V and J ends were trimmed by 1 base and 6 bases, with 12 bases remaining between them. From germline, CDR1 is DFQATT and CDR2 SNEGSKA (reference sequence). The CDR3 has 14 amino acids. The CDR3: CSARGSGVPGELFF. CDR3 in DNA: TGCAGTGCTAGAGGGTCAGGGGTCCCCGGGGAGCTGTTTTTT.

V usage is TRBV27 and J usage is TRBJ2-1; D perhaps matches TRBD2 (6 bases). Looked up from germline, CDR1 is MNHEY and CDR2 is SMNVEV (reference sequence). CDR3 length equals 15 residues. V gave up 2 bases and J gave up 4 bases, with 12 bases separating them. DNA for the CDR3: TGTGCCAGCAGTTTAAGCGGGTCCGGGTACAATGAGCAGTTCTTC. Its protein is CASSLSGSGYNEQFF.

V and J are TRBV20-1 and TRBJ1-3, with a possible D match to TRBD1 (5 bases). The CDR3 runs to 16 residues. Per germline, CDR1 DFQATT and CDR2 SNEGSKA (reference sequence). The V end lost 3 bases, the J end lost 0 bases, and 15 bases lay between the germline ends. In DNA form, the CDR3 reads TGCAGTGCTAGGTTGTCAGGGTTCTACTCTGGAAACACCATATATTTT. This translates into CSARLSGFYSGNTIYF.

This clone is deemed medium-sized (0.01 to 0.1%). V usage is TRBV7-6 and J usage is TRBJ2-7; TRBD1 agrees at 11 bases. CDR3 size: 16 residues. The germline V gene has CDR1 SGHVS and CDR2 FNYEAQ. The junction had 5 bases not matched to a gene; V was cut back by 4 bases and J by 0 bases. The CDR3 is CASSSGTGGGSYEQYF. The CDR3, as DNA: TGTGCCAGCAGCTCGGGGACAGGGGGAGGCTCCTACGAGCAGTACTTC.

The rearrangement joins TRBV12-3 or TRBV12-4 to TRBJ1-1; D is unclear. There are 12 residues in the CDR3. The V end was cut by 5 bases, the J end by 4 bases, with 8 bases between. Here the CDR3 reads CASSSRGTEAFF. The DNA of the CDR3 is TGTGCCAGCAGTAGCCGGGGCACTGAAGCTTTCTTT.

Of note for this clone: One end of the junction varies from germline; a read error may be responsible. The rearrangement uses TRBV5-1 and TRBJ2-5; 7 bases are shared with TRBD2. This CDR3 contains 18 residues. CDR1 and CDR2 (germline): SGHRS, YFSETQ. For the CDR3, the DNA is TGCGCCAGCAGCTTGGAGCTGACTAGCTGGTCCTGGGAAAAGACCCATTACTTC. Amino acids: CASSLELTSWSWEKTHYF.

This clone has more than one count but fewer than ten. CDR3 protein: CASSFGTSGCYTF. The CDR3 DNA reads as TGTGCCAGCAGTTTCGGGACAAGTGGTTGCTACACCTTC. The chain has TRBV6-5 and TRBJ1-2; maybe TRBD1 (6 bases). From germline, CDR1 is MNHEY and CDR2 SVGAGI. The CDR3 length is 13 residues. V lost 4 bases, J lost 9 bases, and 15 bases lay in between.

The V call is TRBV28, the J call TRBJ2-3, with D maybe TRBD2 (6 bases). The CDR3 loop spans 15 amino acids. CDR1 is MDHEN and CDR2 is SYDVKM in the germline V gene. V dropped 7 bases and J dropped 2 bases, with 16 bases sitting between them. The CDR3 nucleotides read TGTGCCAGCACCCCCCCTCGGACTAACACAGATACGCAGTATTTT. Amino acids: CASTPPRTNTDTQYF.

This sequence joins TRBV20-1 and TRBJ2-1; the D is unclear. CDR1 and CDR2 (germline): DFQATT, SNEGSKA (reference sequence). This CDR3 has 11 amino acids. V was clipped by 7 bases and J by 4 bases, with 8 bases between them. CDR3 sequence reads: CSVENYNEQFF. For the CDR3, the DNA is TGCAGTGTAGAAAATTACAATGAGCAGTTCTTC.

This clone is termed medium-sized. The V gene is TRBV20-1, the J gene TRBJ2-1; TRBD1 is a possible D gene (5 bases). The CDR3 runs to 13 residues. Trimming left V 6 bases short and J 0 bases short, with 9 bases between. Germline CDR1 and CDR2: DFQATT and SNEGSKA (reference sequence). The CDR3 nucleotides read TGCAGTGCCCTCGACAGCTCCTACAATGAGCAGTTCTTC. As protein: CSALDSSYNEQFF.

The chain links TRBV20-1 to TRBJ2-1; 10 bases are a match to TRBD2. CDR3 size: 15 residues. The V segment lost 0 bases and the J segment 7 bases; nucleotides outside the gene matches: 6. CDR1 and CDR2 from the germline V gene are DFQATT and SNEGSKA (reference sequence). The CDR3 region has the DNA TGCAGTGCTAGAGATAGCACTAGCGGGGTAAATGAGCAGTTCTTC. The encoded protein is CSARDSTSGVNEQFF.

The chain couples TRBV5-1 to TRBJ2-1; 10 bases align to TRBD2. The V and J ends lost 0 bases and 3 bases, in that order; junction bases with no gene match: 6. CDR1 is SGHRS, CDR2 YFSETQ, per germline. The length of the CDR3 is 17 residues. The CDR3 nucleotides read TGCGCCAGCAGCTTGGGTCTAGCGGGAGTGGGCTACAATGAGCAGTTCTTC. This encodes CASSLGLAGVGYNEQFF.